One and the same sample provided the 30 T cell receptor beta chains below, sequenced in a study of T-cell reconstitution after alpha-beta-depleted transplantation in children. Unique molecular identifiers tagged the TCRbeta library. TCRdb used MiXCR to reprocess the PCR reads, holding one entry per CDR3 protein. Here the sample spans a few hundred thousand distinct CDR3 sequences, about 12% being singletons. The sample here was PBMCs from the stem cell graft donor, taken from the stem cell graft. The source is a human donor who donated a stem cell graft to a child with combined immunodeficiency.

This chain connects TRBV6-2 or TRBV6-3 to TRBJ2-5; tentatively, D is TRBD1 (6 bases). V lost 2 bases, J lost 2 bases, and 15 bases lay in between. The germline gives CDR1 MNHEY, CDR2 SVGEGT. This CDR3 region has 16 residues. The CDR3 is CASSYKVRGTQETQYF. CDR3 nucleotides: TGTGCCAGCAGTTACAAGGTCAGGGGAACTCAAGAGACCCAGTACTTC.

This clonotype has a handful of counts. The chain has TRBV5-6 and TRBJ2-3; a weak D match, TRBD2 (6 bases). Germline lookup yields CDR1 SGHDT and CDR2 YYEEEE. CDR3 size: 14 residues. V was cut by 1 base and J by 4 bases, with 10 bases left in between. CDR3 DNA: TGTGCCAGCAGCTTGTGGCTAGCGCCAGATACGCAGTATTTT. It translates to CASSLWLAPDTQYF.

This clonotype was found a few times. V is TRBV10-3 and J is TRBJ2-1, with D perhaps matching TRBD2 (5 bases). Germline V gives CDR1 ENHRY, CDR2 SYGVKD. The CDR3 has 15 residues. The V end was cut by 6 bases, the J end by 1 base, with 13 bases between. The CDR3 DNA follows: TGTGCCATCAGGACGGACGAGGGATCCTACAATGAGCAGTTCTTC. Translated: CAIRTDEGSYNEQFF.

The chain couples TRBV27 to TRBJ2-1; 7 bases are shared with TRBD2. CDR1 and CDR2 from the germline V gene are MNHEY and SMNVEV (reference sequence). The CDR3 has 20 residues. The ends lost 5 bases at V and 2 bases at J; junction bases unmatched: 21. Written as DNA, the CDR3 is TGTGCCAGCAGTCCCGGGGGGACGGGCCTCTTCAAAAACCCCTACAATGAGCAGTTCTTC. This codes for CASSPGGTGLFKNPYNEQFF.

This clonotype was counted at least ten times. The chain links TRBV29-1 to TRBJ2-1; no clear D. This CDR3 region has 13 residues. The ends were cut back, 4 bases at V and 6 bases at J, with 13 bases in the middle. Germline V gene sequence: CDR1 SQVTM, CDR2 ANQGSEA. Here the CDR3 DNA reads TGCAGCGTTGGAGGTCTTGATGGCAATGAGCAGTTCTTC. Amino acid sequence: CSVGGLDGNEQFF.

This clonotype appeared a single time. This chain connects TRBV5-1 to TRBJ2-7; no reliable D call. Trimming left V 2 bases short and J 1 base short, with 10 bases between. Germline V gene sequence: CDR1 SGHRS, CDR2 YFSETQ. The CDR3 has 14 residues. Here the CDR3 DNA reads TGCGCCAGCAGCTTCGGAGAAGGGTCCTACGAGCAGTACTTC. This sequence encodes CASSFGEGSYEQYF. The full variable domain, completed using reference TRBV5-1 and TRBJ2-7, is KAGVTQTPRYLIKTRGQQVTLSCSPISGHRSVSWYQQTPGQGLQFLFEYFSETQRNKGNFPGRFSGRQFSNSRSEMNVSTLELGDSALYLCASSFGEGSYEQYFGPGTRLTVT.

This chain connects TRBV6-5 to TRBJ2-6, with a weak D call TRBD1 (6 bases). CDR1 is MNHEY and CDR2 is SVGAGI in the germline V gene. Trimming left V 2 bases short and J 5 bases short, with 16 bases between. The CDR3 loop spans 17 amino acids. CDR3 DNA: TGTGCCAGCAGTTACAGCGTAGGACAGCTTAGGGCCAACGTCCTGACTTTC. The encoded protein is CASSYSVGQLRANVLTF.

The table lists this clonotype with many counts. This chain joins TRBV6-1 and TRBJ2-7; weak D call: TRBD1 (5 bases). Germline CDR1 is MNHNS and CDR2 is SASEGT. This CDR3 spans 15 amino acids. The V end was cut by 4 bases, the J end by 3 bases, with 16 bases between. The CDR3 bases are TGTGCCAGCAGTGGATATGTGGGGCCGGGCTACGAGCAGTACTTC. Translation gives CASSGYVGPGYEQYF.

This clonotype was detected many times. The V gene is TRBV7-2, the J gene TRBJ2-3; D is uncertain. The CDR3 extends over 13 amino acids. The germline V and J ends were trimmed by 1 base and 3 bases, with 5 bases remaining between them. Germline V CDR1 and CDR2: SGHTA, FQGNSA. CDR3 protein: CASSLGLTDTQYF. The CDR3 DNA reads as TGTGCCAGCAGCTTAGGGCTTACAGATACGCAGTATTTT.

In its sample, this clonotype was seen a few times. V is TRBV29-1 and J is TRBJ2-5, with D maybe TRBD2 (6 bases). CDR1 and CDR2 (germline): SQVTM, ANQGSEA. Trimming removed 3 bases from V and 5 bases from J, with 7 bases in between. This CDR3 spans 11 amino acids. The CDR3 region has the DNA TGCAGCGTTGACAGCGGGGAGACCCAGTACTTC. Encoded protein: CSVDSGETQYF.

The V call is TRBV12-3 or TRBV12-4, the J call TRBJ2-7, with a tentative D call TRBD2 (5 bases). V shed 5 bases and J shed 3 bases, with 20 bases lying between them. The CDR3 is 16 residues long. The CDR3 is CASSTPHSVSRYEQYF. The CDR3 nucleotides read TGTGCCAGCAGTACCCCCCATAGCGTTAGCCGCTACGAGCAGTACTTC.

This clonotype was recorded at least ten times. The chain is built from TRBV12-3 or TRBV12-4 and TRBJ1-2; perhaps TRBD1 as D (6 bases). CDR3 length equals 12 residues. The V end lost 6 bases, the J end lost 6 bases, and 11 bases lay between the germline ends. The CDR3 coding sequence is TGTGCCAGCAGCCTACAGGGTAATGGCTACACCTTC. Its translation is CASSLQGNGYTF.

This clonotype was counted only a few times. J is TRBJ2-1 and V is TRBV11-2, with 12 bases aligning to TRBD2. The V and J ends lost 7 bases and 0 bases, in that order; junction bases with no gene match: 13. Germline V gene lookup returns CDR1 SGHAT and CDR2 FQNNGV. CDR3 length: 19 amino acids. The CDR3 loop reads CASNRGGLAGPSSYNEQFF. CDR3 nucleotides: TGTGCCAGCAACCGGGGGGGACTAGCGGGCCCCAGCTCCTACAATGAGCAGTTCTTC.

This clonotype was seen a few times. The chain recombines TRBV2 with TRBJ2-1; a possible D gene is TRBD2 (6 bases). The V gene lost 3 bases and the J gene lost 8 bases, with 11 bases spanning the gap. The CDR3 contains 13 residues. The germline V gene has CDR1 SNHLY and CDR2 FYNNEI. The CDR3: CASSELTRDEQFF. The CDR3 nucleotides are TGTGCCAGCAGTGAGCTGACTAGAGATGAGCAGTTCTTC.

The chain joins TRBV2 to TRBJ2-5; D unresolved. Germline CDR1 is SNHLY and CDR2 is FYNNEI. Trimming stripped 8 bases from V and 4 bases from J, with 20 bases between. The CDR3 is 15 residues long. The CDR3 region is CASSEGHREVETQYF. CDR3 nucleotides: TGTGCCAGCTCCGAAGGGCACCGAGAGGTAGAGACCCAGTACTTC. Supplemented by reference TRBV2 and TRBJ2-5, the full variable domain reads EPEVTQTPSHQVTQMGQEVILRCVPISNHLYFYWYRQILGQKVEFLVSFYNNEISEKSEIFDDQFSVERPDGSNFTLKIRSTKLEDSAMYFCASSEGHREVETQYFGPGTRLLVL.

This clonotype was seen a handful of times. This chain links TRBV7-2 with TRBJ2-3, with 12 bases identical to TRBD2. V lost 0 bases to trimming and J lost 0 bases; unmatched junction nucleotides: 7. CDR1 and CDR2 from the germline V gene are SGHTA and FQGNSA. The CDR3 is made up of 19 amino acids. CDR3 sequence: CASSLAPGLAGRSTDTQYF. In nucleotides, the CDR3 is TGTGCCAGCAGCTTAGCTCCCGGACTAGCGGGGAGAAGCACAGATACGCAGTATTTT.

The chain recombines TRBV12-3 or TRBV12-4 with TRBJ2-2; 7 bases match TRBD1. The length of the CDR3 is 15 residues. J was trimmed by 4 bases and V by 5 bases; bases with no gene match: 7. CDR3 residues: CASSETGWGTGELFF. DNA for the CDR3: TGTGCCAGCAGTGAGACAGGGTGGGGCACCGGGGAGCTGTTTTTT.

The chain couples TRBV9 to TRBJ1-4; TRBD1 might be the D (6 bases). V lost 2 bases to trimming and J lost 6 bases, with 14 bases between them. Germline CDR1 is SGDLS and CDR2 is YYNGEE. The CDR3 runs 15 residues. CDR3 sequence reads: CASSVGRGIYEKLFF. CDR3 in DNA: TGTGCCAGCAGCGTTGGCAGGGGCATATATGAAAAACTGTTTTTT.

CDR3 residues: CASSPDEAPICQTNTGELFF. CDR3 nucleotide sequence: TGTGCCAGTAGTCCCGACGAGGCACCGATATGCCAGACGAACACCGGGGAGCTGTTTTTT. The V and J genes are TRBV19 and TRBJ2-2, with D uncertain. V was trimmed by 5 bases and J by 0 bases, leaving 25 bases between them. Germline CDR1 reads LNHDA; CDR2 reads SQIVND (reference sequence). This CDR3 contains 20 residues.

The rearrangement links TRBV28 to TRBJ2-1; TRBD2 is a possible D gene (5 bases). Germline CDR1 reads MDHEN; CDR2 reads SYDVKM. V gave up 3 bases and J gave up 3 bases, with 12 bases separating them. This CDR3 has 15 residues. The CDR3 DNA sequence: TGTGCCAGCAGTTTGGCTAGCTGGTACTACAATGAGCAGTTCTTC. Its protein product is CASSLASWYYNEQFF.

This chain joins TRBV11-2 and TRBJ2-3; D uncertain. Trimming took 4 bases from V and 0 from J, leaving 14 bases between them. This CDR3 is 16 amino acids long. Germline CDR1 and CDR2: SGHAT and FQNNGV. In DNA form, the CDR3 reads TGTGCCAGCAGCTCCGACATAAGTTCTAGCACAGATACGCAGTATTTT. Translated, it gives CASSSDISSSTDTQYF.

This chain connects TRBV6-5 to TRBJ2-1; the D gene is possibly TRBD1 (5 bases). Trimming pared 0 bases from V and 4 bases from J, leaving 10 bases between. The CDR3 consists of 15 residues. CDR1 and CDR2 from the germline V gene are MNHEY and SVGAGI. Here the CDR3 reads CASSYSWGGYNEQFF. The CDR3 bases are TGTGCCAGCAGTTACTCTTGGGGCGGTTACAATGAGCAGTTCTTC.

This clonotype appeared a few times. The chain couples TRBV12-3 or TRBV12-4 to TRBJ2-1; 7 bases agree with TRBD2. CDR3 size: 13 residues. The trim removed 7 bases at V and 15 bases at J, leaving 15 bases unmatched. The CDR3 region has the DNA TGTGCCAGCATTCTTAGCGGGTTCGGGGAACTGTTCTTC. Translation gives CASILSGFGELFF.

This clonotype came up many times. The J gene is TRBJ2-3, the V gene TRBV7-2; D possibly corresponds to TRBD2 (5 bases). This CDR3 spans 17 amino acids. Germline V gives CDR1 SGHTA, CDR2 FQGNSA. Trimming took 1 base from V and 0 from J, leaving 14 bases between them. The CDR3 spells CASSLVVAGGSTDTQYF. The CDR3 coding sequence is TGTGCCAGCAGCTTAGTGGTGGCCGGCGGGAGCACAGATACGCAGTATTTT.

This clonotype was seen a few times. In DNA form, the CDR3 reads TGCAGCGTCGCGGGACTTGCAAACACTGAAGCTTTCTTT. Its protein is CSVAGLANTEAFF. The V and J genes are TRBV29-1 and TRBJ1-1, with TRBD1 as a possible D gene (5 bases). Germline CDR1 is SQVTM and CDR2 is ANQGSEA. Trimming pared 6 bases from V and 2 bases from J, leaving 13 bases between. The CDR3 contains 13 residues.

This clonotype showed up many times. The chain combines TRBV12-3 or TRBV12-4 with TRBJ2-7, with a weak D call TRBD1 (6 bases). The CDR3 runs 13 residues. The ends were cut back, 8 bases at V and 2 bases at J, with 13 bases in the middle. CDR3 in amino acids: CASLGQGTYEQYF. Here the CDR3 DNA reads TGTGCCAGCCTGGGGCAGGGGACCTACGAGCAGTACTTC.

This clonotype has more than one count but fewer than ten. The CDR3 DNA follows: TGTGCCAGCAGTTTATCTCCCCGACCCGTTAGCGGGAGGGCCATAGATACGCAGTATTTT. Translating gives CASSLSPRPVSGRAIDTQYF. The genes are TRBV27 and TRBJ2-3; TRBD2 matches at 11 bases. The CDR3 runs to 20 residues. The germline CDR1 and CDR2 sequences are MNHEY and SMNVEV (reference sequence). V trimming: 0 bases; J trimming: 5 bases; junction bases outside the gene matches: 16.

In this sample, this clonotype turned up many times. The gene calls are TRBV12-3 or TRBV12-4 and TRBJ2-1; 11 nucleotides line up with TRBD2. The length of the CDR3 is 16 residues. Germline trimming cut 4 bases from V and 6 bases from J; bases unmatched to any gene: 8. The CDR3, as DNA: TGTGCCAGCAGTTCTGTAGCGGGAGGGCCCCTCAATGAGCAGTTCTTC. The encoded protein is CASSSVAGGPLNEQFF.

This clonotype was recorded only once. This chain connects TRBV7-2 to TRBJ2-1, with 14 bases identical to TRBD2. The CDR3 is 16 residues long. V was pared by 3 bases and J by 10 bases, with 8 bases of the junction left unmatched. CDR1 SGHTA and CDR2 FQGNSA come from the germline V gene. CDR3 amino acids: CASSLPTGLAGGEQFF. As DNA, the CDR3 is TGTGCCAGCAGCTTGCCGACCGGACTAGCGGGGGGCGAGCAGTTCTTC.

In its sample, this clonotype was seen a few times. The rearrangement joins TRBV6-4 to TRBJ2-1; TRBD2 might be the D (6 bases). V lost 3 bases to trimming and J lost 2 bases, with 26 bases between them. Per germline, CDR1 MRHNA and CDR2 SNTAGT. This CDR3 spans 20 amino acids. CDR3 nucleotide sequence: TGTGCCAGCAGTGATCGGTGGGGGGTTCCACTAGAGGCCACCTACAATGAGCAGTTCTTC. Protein sequence: CASSDRWGVPLEATYNEQFF.